Listed here is a single T cell receptor (beta chain). The antigen it binds to is not known. Base qualities are not recorded, but no much larger clone differs from it by a single base. Genomic DNA was extracted with the Qiagen DNeasy kit from unsorted PBMCs and from negatively selected CD4+ and CD8+ fractions. Amplification of TCR beta CDR3 regions was done by immunoSEQ multiplex PCR with primers that anneal to V and J segments. A synthetic immune receptor repertoire was used to minimize amplification bias, and remaining bias was computationally removed after sequencing. The original methods were these. Repertoire diversity was quantified as the Shannon entropy index using custom Python scripts. The unsorted, CD4+ and CD8+ repertoires were each analyzed separately, with the exception of combined analyses, where CD4+ and CD8+ sequences were merged in silico. A clone counted as expanded when the clone's frequency after treatment rose at least 2-fold relative to C1D1, and clones undetected at baseline were given a pseudocount of 0.5. Singleton clones were defined as clones with 0 or 1 copy at C1D1, and non-singleton clones were defined as clones with 2 or more copies. By matching protein sequences in sorted samples from the same patient, clones expanded in unsorted samples were annotated as CD4+, CD8+ or unknown. Wilcoxon tests were applied to paired samples to test diversity changes from C1D1 to C4D1. The table was pulled from immuneACCESS by TCRdb, which kept in-frame rearrangements only. Such tables lose some clones; where checked, under half of the loss comes from unresolved V genes, and the rest has no known cause. Clonal size and the V and J genes are those of that table, whereas D and trimming came from the DNA. Counted in this sample were about 32,000 clones; approximately 85% of them appeared once. Jointly, the top ten make up about 15% of the sample.

The data originate from a study of PD-1 blockade in classical Hodgkin lymphoma (dated by TCRdb to about 2020). For the wider study: Nivolumab dosing was 3 mg/kg intravenously every 2 weeks, continuing until either disease progression or unacceptable toxicity. The study used TCR beta sequencing and CyTOF to define a peripheral blood immune signature of response to PD-1 blockade in classical Hodgkin lymphoma. Overall study outcomes, separate from this receptor: By C4D1, a significant rise was seen in CD4+ TCR diversity but not in CD8+ TCR diversity (p=0.0027 vs p=0.16), and the rise was most apparent among complete responders (p=0.02). The study was restricted to a single clinical trial cohort, and the causes of repertoire differences, possibly disease activity or prior therapy, were left undefined. Patients starting nivolumab less than 1 year after ASCT had lower diversity and were excluded from later analyses to avoid confounding by immune reconstitution. Newly diagnosed patients were reported to have lower baseline TCR diversity than healthy donors, and relapsed/refractory patients were reported to have lower baseline TCR diversity still. Baseline diversity similar to that of newly diagnosed patients was observed in trial patients achieving complete response, whereas significantly lower diversity was observed in partial responders and progressors.

The time point label of this sample denotes: cycle 4 day 1 (C4D1), after more than five weeks of nivolumab. All trial patients had relapsed after autologous stem cell transplantation, with cohorts A, B and C differing in prior brentuximab vedotin exposure. The trial cohort comprised 60 or so patients with relapsed/refractory classical Hodgkin lymphoma whose best overall responses were complete response, partial response or progressive disease. Trial patients were treated with single-agent nivolumab in the multi-cohort phase II CheckMate 205 trial. Best overall response was determined by an independent review committee according to the 2007 International Working Group response criteria. Trial PBMCs were collected just before the start of nivolumab (C1D1) and during therapy at cycle 2 day 1 and cycle 4 day 1. Peripheral blood was collected in 8 mL Vacutainer Cell Preparation Tubes, from which PBMCs were isolated by centrifugation and then cryopreserved.

Looking up the germline V gene yields CDR1 SGHRS and CDR2 YFSETQ. V is cut by 0 bases and J by 4 bases, and the space between the germline ends is 11 bases. The CDR3 runs 15 amino acids, cysteine and phenylalanine included. Here the CDR3 DNA is all that survives: 45 bases in frame from base 1. This TCR came from a human donor with classical Hodgkin lymphoma. The rearranged segments are TRBV5-1 and TRBJ2-1; TRBD2 is a possible D gene, resting on 5 matching bases. The material was peripheral blood mononuclear cells (PBMCs), obtained before the fourth cycle of nivolumab. The CDR3 loop reads CASSLVGEGYNEQFF. DNA sequence: TGCGCCAGCAGCTTGGTGGGAGAGGGTTACAATGAGCAGTTCTTC.